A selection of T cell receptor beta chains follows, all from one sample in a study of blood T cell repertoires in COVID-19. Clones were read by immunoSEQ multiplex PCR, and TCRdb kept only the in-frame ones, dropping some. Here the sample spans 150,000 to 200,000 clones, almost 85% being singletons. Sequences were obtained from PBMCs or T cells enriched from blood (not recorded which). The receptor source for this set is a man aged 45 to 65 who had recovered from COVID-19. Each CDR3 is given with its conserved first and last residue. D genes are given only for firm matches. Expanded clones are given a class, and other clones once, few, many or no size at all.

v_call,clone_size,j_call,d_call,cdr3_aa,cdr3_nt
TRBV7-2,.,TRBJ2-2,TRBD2,CASSVSSGNTGELFF,TGTGCCAGCAGCGTGTCTAGCGGTAACACCGGGGAGCTGTTTTTT
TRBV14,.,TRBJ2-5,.,CASSHGGTQYF,TGTGCCAGCAGCCATGGCGGGACCCAGTACTTC
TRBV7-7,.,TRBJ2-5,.,CASSSAPEGTQYF,TGTGCTAGCAGCTCGGCCCCGGAGGGGACCCAGTACTTC
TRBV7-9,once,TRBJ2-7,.,CASSLLGGEQYF,TGTGCCAGCAGTCTTCTAGGGGGCGAGCAGTACTTC
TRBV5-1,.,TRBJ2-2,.,CASNRDFGTGELFF,TGCGCCAGCAACCGGGACTTTGGCACCGGGGAGCTGTTTTTT
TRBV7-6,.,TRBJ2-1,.,CASSLVLAEQFF,TGTGCCAGCAGCTTAGTTTTAGCGGAGCAGTTCTTC
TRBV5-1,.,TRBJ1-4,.,CASSLDGIYNEKLFF,TGCGCCAGCAGCTTGGACGGGATTTATAATGAAAAACTGTTTTTT
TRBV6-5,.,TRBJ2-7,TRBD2,CASSYAGGDEQYF,TGTGCCAGCAGTTACGCGGGAGGTGACGAGCAGTACTTC
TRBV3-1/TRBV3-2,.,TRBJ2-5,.,CASSQVRQDKYQETQYF,TGTGCCAGCAGCCAAGTCCGGCAGGACAAGTACCAAGAGACCCAGTACTTC
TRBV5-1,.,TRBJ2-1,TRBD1,CASSEDRGTYNEQFF,TGCGCCAGCAGCGAGGACAGGGGAACCTACAATGAGCAGTTCTTC
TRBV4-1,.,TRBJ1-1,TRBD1,CASSQTDRLNTEAFF,TGCGCCAGCAGCCAGACGGACAGGTTGAACACTGAAGCTTTCTTT
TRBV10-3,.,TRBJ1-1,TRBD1,CAISATGGNTEAFF,TGTGCCATCAGCGCTACAGGGGGTAACACTGAAGCTTTCTTT
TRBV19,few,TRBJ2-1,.,CASTEGVGGEQFF,TGTGCCAGTACCGAGGGAGTGGGCGGTGAGCAGTTCTTC
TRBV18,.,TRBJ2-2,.,CASSPEEGWTGELFF,TGTGCCAGCTCACCTGAAGAGGGTTGGACCGGGGAGCTGTTTTTT
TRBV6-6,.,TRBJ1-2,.,CASNQRGGGYTF,TGTGCCAGCAACCAACGGGGAGGCGGCTACACCTTC
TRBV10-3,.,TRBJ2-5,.,CAISAEGVGTQYF,TGTGCCATCAGCGCTGAGGGGGTAGGGACCCAGTACTTC
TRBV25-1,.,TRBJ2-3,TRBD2,CASSPTSGSTDTQYF,TGTGCCAGCAGTCCGACTAGCGGCTCCACAGATACGCAGTATTTT
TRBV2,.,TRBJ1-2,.,CASSVEAELYGYTF,TGTGCCAGCTCCGTCGAAGCCGAACTCTATGGCTACACCTTC